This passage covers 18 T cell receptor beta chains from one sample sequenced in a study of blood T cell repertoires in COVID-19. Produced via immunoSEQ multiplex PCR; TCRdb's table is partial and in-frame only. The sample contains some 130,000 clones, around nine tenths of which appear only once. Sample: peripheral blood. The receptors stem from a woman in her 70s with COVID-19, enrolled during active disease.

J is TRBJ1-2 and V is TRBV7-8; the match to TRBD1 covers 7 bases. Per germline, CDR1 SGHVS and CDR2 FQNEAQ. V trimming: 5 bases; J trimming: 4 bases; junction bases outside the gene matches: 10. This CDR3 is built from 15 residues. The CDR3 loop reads CASSQGGGPSYGYTF. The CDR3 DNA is TGTGCCAGCAGCCAGGGGGGGGGACCCTCCTATGGCTACACCTTC. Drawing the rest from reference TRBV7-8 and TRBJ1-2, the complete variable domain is GAGVSQSPRYKVAKRGQDVALRCDPISGHVSLFWYQQALGQGPEFLTYFQNEAQLDKSGLPSDRFFAERPEGSVSTLKIQRTQQEDSAVYLCASSQGGGPSYGYTFGSGTRLTVV.

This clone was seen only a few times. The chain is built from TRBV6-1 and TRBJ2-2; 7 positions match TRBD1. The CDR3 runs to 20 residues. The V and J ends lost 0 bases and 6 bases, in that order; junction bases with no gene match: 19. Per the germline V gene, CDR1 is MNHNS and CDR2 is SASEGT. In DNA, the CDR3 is TGTGCCAGCAGTGAAGCGGTTATAAATTTGTGGAACAGGGGTCCCGGGGAGCTGTTTTTT. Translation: CASSEAVINLWNRGPGELFF.

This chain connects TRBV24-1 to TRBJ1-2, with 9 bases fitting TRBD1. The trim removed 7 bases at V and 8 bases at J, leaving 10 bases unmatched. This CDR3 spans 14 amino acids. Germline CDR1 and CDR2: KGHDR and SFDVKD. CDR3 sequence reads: CATSEKTGGEGYTF. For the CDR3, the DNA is TGTGCCACCAGCGAAAAGACAGGGGGAGAGGGCTACACCTTC.

CDR3 sequence reads: CASSSGPFNNSPLHF. The CDR3 DNA sequence: TGTGCCAGCAGTTCTGGGCCTTTTAATAATTCACCCCTCCACTTT. V gene TRBV6-5 combines with J gene TRBJ1-6, with D unresolved. The CDR3 spans 15 residues. V lost 4 bases and J 5 bases, leaving 12 bases between the germline ends. CDR1 is MNHEY, CDR2 SVGAGI, per germline.

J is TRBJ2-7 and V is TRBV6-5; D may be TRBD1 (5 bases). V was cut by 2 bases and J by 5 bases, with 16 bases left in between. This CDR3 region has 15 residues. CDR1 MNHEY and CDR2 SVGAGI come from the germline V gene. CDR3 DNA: TGTGCCAGCAGTTACGGCAGGGTGCTTTTAGACGAGCAGTACTTC. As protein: CASSYGRVLLDEQYF.

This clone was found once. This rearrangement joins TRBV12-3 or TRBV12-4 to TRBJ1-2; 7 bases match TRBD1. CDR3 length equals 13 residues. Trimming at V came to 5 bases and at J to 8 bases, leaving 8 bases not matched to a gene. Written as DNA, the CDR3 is TGTGCCAGCAGTAAGAACAGGGGAGGCGGCTACACCTTC. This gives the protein CASSKNRGGGYTF.

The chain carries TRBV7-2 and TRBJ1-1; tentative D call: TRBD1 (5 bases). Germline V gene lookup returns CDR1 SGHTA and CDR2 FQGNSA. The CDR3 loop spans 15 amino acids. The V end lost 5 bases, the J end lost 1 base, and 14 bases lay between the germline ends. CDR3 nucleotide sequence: TGTGCCAGCAGCCTGGTCCGCGGGACGAACACTGAAGCTTTCTTT. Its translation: CASSLVRGTNTEAFF.

For the CDR3, the DNA is TGTGCCAGCAGGTCCGGGGGGGCCGGAGACTATGGCTACACCTTC. Amino acids: CASRSGGAGDYGYTF. The chain uses TRBV6-5 and TRBJ1-2, with a tentative D call TRBD1 (6 bases). Trimming shortened V by 6 bases and J by 3 bases, and 17 bases separated the two germline ends. Per germline, CDR1 MNHEY and CDR2 SVGAGI. CDR3 length equals 15 residues.

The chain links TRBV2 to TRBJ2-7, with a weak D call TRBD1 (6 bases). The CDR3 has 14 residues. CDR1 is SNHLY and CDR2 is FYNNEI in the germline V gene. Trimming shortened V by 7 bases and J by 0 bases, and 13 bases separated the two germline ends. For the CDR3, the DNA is TGTGCCAGCACAGGACAGCCGAGCTCCTACGAGCAGTACTTC. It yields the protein CASTGQPSSYEQYF.

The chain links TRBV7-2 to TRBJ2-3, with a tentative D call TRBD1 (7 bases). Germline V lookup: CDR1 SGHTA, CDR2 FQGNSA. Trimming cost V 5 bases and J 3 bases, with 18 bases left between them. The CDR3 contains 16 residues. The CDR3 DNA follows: TGTGCCAGCAGCCCAAGGGTCAGGGGGGCAACAGATACGCAGTATTTT. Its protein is CASSPRVRGATDTQYF. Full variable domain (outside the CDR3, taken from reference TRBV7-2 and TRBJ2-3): GAGVSQSPSNKVTEKGKDVELRCDPISGHTALYWYRQSLGQGLEFLIYFQGNSAPDKSGLPSDRFSAERTGGSVSTLTIQRTQQEDSAVYLCASSPRVRGATDTQYFGPGTRLTVL.

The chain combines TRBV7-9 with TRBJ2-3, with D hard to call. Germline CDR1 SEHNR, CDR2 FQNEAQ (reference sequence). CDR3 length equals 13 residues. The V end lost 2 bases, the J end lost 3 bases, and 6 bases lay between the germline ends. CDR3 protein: CASSLSQTDTQYF. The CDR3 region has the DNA TGTGCCAGCAGCTTATCTCAGACAGATACGCAGTATTTT.

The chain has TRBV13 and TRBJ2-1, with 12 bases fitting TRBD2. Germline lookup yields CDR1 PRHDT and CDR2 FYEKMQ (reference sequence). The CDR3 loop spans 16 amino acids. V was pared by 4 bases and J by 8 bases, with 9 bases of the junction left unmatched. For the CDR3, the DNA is TGTGCCAGCAGCTCGGCTAGCGGGGGGGCCGTCGATGAGCAGTTCTTC. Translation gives CASSSASGGAVDEQFF.

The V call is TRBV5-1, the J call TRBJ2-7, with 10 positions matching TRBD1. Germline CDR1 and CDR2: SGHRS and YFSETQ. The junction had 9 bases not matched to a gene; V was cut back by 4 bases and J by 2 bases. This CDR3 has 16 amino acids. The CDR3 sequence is CASSPSSGTGAYEQYF. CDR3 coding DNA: TGCGCCAGCAGCCCCTCAAGCGGGACAGGGGCCTACGAGCAGTACTTC. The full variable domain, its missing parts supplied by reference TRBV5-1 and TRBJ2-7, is KAGVTQTPRYLIKTRGQQVTLSCSPISGHRSVSWYQQTPGQGLQFLFEYFSETQRNKGNFPGRFSGRQFSNSRSEMNVSTLELGDSALYLCASSPSSGTGAYEQYFGPGTRLTVT.

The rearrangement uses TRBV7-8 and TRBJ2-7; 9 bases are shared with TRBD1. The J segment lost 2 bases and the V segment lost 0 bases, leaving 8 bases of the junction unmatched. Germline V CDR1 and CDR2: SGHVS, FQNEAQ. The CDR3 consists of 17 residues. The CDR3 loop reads CASSLALGGTGTYEQYF. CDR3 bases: TGTGCCAGCAGCTTAGCATTGGGGGGGACAGGGACCTACGAGCAGTACTTC.

The CDR3 spells CASSADRGHMNTEAFF. The CDR3 nucleotides are TGTGCCAGCAGCGCCGACAGGGGCCACATGAACACTGAAGCTTTCTTT. The chain couples TRBV5-6 to TRBJ1-1; TRBD1 matches 8 bases. Per germline, CDR1 SGHDT and CDR2 YYEEEE. The CDR3 has 16 amino acids. Trimming at V came to 4 bases and at J to 0 bases, leaving 8 bases not matched to a gene.

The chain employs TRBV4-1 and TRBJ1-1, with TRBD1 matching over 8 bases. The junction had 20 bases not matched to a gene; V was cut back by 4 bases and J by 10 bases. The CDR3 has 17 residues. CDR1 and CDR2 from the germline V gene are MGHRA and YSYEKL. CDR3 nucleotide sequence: TGCGCCAGCAGCCCCAGGGGGCAGGGACGGGCGAACTTAGGAGCTTTCTTT. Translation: CASSPRGQGRANLGAFF.

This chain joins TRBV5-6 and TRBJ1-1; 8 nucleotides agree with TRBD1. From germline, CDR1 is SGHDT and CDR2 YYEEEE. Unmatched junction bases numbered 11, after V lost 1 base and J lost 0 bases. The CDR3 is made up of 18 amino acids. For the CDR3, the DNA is TGTGCCAGCAGCTTGCTAAGGACAGGGAGTGCCTTGAACACTGAAGCTTTCTTT. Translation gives CASSLLRTGSALNTEAFF. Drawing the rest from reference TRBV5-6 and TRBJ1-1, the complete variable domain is DAGVTQSPTHLIKTRGQQVTLRCSPKSGHDTVSWYQQALGQGPQFIFQYYEEEERQRGNFPDRFSGHQFPNYSSELNVNALLLGDSALYLCASSLLRTGSALNTEAFFGQGTRLTVV.

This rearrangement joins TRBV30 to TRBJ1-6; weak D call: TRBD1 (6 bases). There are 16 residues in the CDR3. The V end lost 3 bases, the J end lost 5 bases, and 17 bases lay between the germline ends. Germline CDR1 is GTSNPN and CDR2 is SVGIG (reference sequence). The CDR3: CAWRADRRGNNSPLHF. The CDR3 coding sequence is TGTGCCTGGAGAGCCGACAGGCGGGGGAATAATTCACCCCTCCACTTT.